The 23 T cell receptor beta chains presented below share a single source sample, sequenced in a study of immune characteristics of hereditary and idiopathic chronic pancreatitis. The pancreas tissue came from patients undergoing total pancreatectomy with islet autotransplantation. The protocol was immunoSEQ multiplex PCR, while the TCRdb copy is restricted to in-frame clones and leaves out a portion. The sample holds some 15,000 clones, around 79% seen once. Sequencing was carried out using pancreas tissue with hereditary chronic pancreatitis. The receptors originated from a human donor with chronic pancreatitis.

This clone has just a few counts. J is TRBJ2-1 and V is TRBV5-4; D is uncertain. V was clipped by 6 bases and J by 9 bases, with 16 bases between them. Germline CDR1 SGHNT, CDR2 YYREEE (reference sequence). The CDR3 is 13 residues long. The CDR3 DNA sequence: TGTGCCAGCATTGTGCCACCTTCTCGTGAGCAGTTCTTC. It codes for CASIVPPSREQFF.

The genes are TRBV28 and TRBJ2-3; 11 nucleotides align to TRBD2. Germline V lookup: CDR1 MDHEN, CDR2 SYDVKM. This CDR3 comprises 17 residues. The trim removed 3 bases at V and 10 bases at J, leaving 15 bases unmatched. CDR3 DNA: TGTGCCAGCAGTTTGGGACTCCTAGCGGGAGGTGGAGAGGCGCAGTATTTT. It encodes CASSLGLLAGGGEAQYF.

V is TRBV28 and J is TRBJ1-6, with D perhaps TRBD1 (6 bases). The CDR3 is 16 residues long. Germline loops: CDR1 MDHEN, CDR2 SYDVKM. V was pared by 5 bases and J by 5 bases, with 16 bases between. CDR3 residues: CASSPDRRPHNSPLHF. In DNA, the CDR3 is TGTGCCAGCAGTCCCGACAGGCGGCCCCATAATTCACCCCTCCACTTT.

This clone appeared a single time. The chain carries TRBV28 and TRBJ2-6, with D possibly TRBD1 on 9 matching bases. V lost 10 bases, J lost 4 bases, and 23 bases lay in between. Germline V gene lookup returns CDR1 MDHEN and CDR2 SYDVKM. This CDR3 has 17 amino acids. CDR3 loop: CATGGGQGAAGANVLTF. Here the CDR3 DNA reads TGTGCCACCGGGGGGGGACAGGGAGCCGCCGGGGCCAACGTCCTGACTTTC.

V usage is TRBV5-1 and J usage is TRBJ1-5; D remains unclear. CDR1 SGHRS and CDR2 YFSETQ come from the germline V gene. The CDR3 runs to 16 residues. V shed 2 bases and J shed 1 base, with 13 bases lying between them. For the CDR3, the DNA is TGCGCCAGCAGCTTATTACCAGTAGGAAGCAATCAGCCCCAGCATTTT. It specifies CASSLLPVGSNQPQHF. The full variable domain, in which reference TRBV5-1 and TRBJ1-5 provide the parts outside the CDR3, is KAGVTQTPRYLIKTRGQQVTLSCSPISGHRSVSWYQQTPGQGLQFLFEYFSETQRNKGNFPGRFSGRQFSNSRSEMNVSTLELGDSALYLCASSLLPVGSNQPQHFGDGTRLSIL.

The rearrangement links TRBV19 to TRBJ1-5, with TRBD1 as a possible D gene (5 bases). Germline CDR1 reads LNHDA; CDR2 reads SQIVND (reference sequence). This CDR3 is built from 13 residues. Trimming removed 8 bases from V and 6 bases from J, with 14 bases in between. The CDR3 sequence: CASAGGSIQPQHF. In nucleotides, the CDR3 is TGTGCCAGTGCTGGGGGATCCATTCAGCCCCAGCATTTT.

V gene TRBV19 combines with J gene TRBJ2-7; D call uncertain. Trimming pared 3 bases from V and 6 bases from J, leaving 12 bases between. The CDR3 spans 13 residues. Germline values: CDR1 LNHDA, CDR2 SQIVND (reference sequence). The CDR3 bases are TGTGCCAGTAGTATGGCCGGCATGGGCGAGCAGTACTTC. Amino acid sequence: CASSMAGMGEQYF.

This chain uses TRBV6-4 with TRBJ2-3; possibly TRBD1 or TRBD2 for D (5 bases each). CDR3 size: 14 residues. Germline CDR1 is MRHNA and CDR2 is SNTAGT. The V end was cut by 3 bases, the J end by 2 bases, with 9 bases between. The CDR3 sequence: CASSDGDHTDTQYF. The CDR3 region has the DNA TGTGCCAGCAGTGATGGGGACCACACAGATACGCAGTATTTT.

This clone was counted only a few times. This rearrangement joins TRBV28 to TRBJ2-7, with 9 bases that match TRBD2. There are 14 residues in the CDR3. The junction had 9 bases not matched to a gene; V was cut back by 11 bases and J by 1 base. Per germline, CDR1 MDHEN and CDR2 SYDVKM. CDR3 protein: CASSGAGVSYEQYF. For the CDR3, the DNA is TGTGCCTCTAGCGGGGCGGGAGTATCCTACGAGCAGTACTTC.

The V gene is TRBV18, the J gene TRBJ2-1, with 10 nucleotides matching TRBD2. Germline trimming cut 0 bases from V and 7 bases from J; bases unmatched to any gene: 6. Germline V gene lookup returns CDR1 KGHSH and CDR2 LQKENI. The CDR3 contains 16 residues. In DNA form, the CDR3 reads TGTGCCAGCTCACCACCTGGACTAGCGGTACTTAATGAGCAGTTCTTC. This translates into CASSPPGLAVLNEQFF.

V gene TRBV11-3 combines with J gene TRBJ2-5; 7 bases line up with TRBD2. The CDR3 totals 18 residues. V lost 1 base, J lost 4 bases, and 15 bases stayed unmatched. The germline V gene has CDR1 SGHNT and CDR2 YENEEA. CDR3 loop: CASSLVQSGDPGRETQYF. CDR3 sequence (DNA): TGTGCCAGCAGCTTAGTGCAAAGCGGGGACCCTGGGAGAGAGACCCAGTACTTC.

Only a few counts were recorded for this clone. The chain couples TRBV19 to TRBJ2-7, with 10 bases fitting TRBD2. In germline, CDR1 is LNHDA, CDR2 SQIVND (reference sequence). The CDR3 runs 14 residues. V lost 6 bases to trimming and J lost 5 bases; unmatched junction nucleotides: 7. The CDR3 nucleotides are TGTGCCAGTAGATCTAGCGGGAGAGGAAACGAGCAGTACTTC. It yields the protein CASRSSGRGNEQYF.

A few counts support this clone. The gene calls are TRBV7-2 and TRBJ2-2, with D uncertain. The CDR3 totals 14 residues. Germline lookup yields CDR1 SGHTA and CDR2 FQGNSA. The V end was cut by 5 bases, the J end by 6 bases, with 13 bases between. The CDR3 nucleotides read TGTGCCAGCAGCCTCCAATCCTTCTCCGGGGAGCTGTTTTTT. Protein product: CASSLQSFSGELFF.

This sequence joins TRBV11-3 and TRBJ2-1, with TRBD2 identical over 11 bases. The CDR3 covers 16 residues. With 2 bases clipped from V and 0 bases from J, the junction kept 0 bases outside the gene matches. Germline loops: CDR1 SGHNT, CDR2 YENEEA. CDR3 in DNA: TGTGCCAGCAGCTTAACTAGCGGGAGCTCCTACAATGAGCAGTTCTTC. Translating it yields CASSLTSGSSYNEQFF.

The chain couples TRBV19 to TRBJ2-7; D is ambiguous. The V end was cut by 4 bases, the J end by 3 bases, with 7 bases between. The CDR3 has 12 amino acids. From germline, CDR1 is LNHDA and CDR2 SQIVND (reference sequence). DNA of the CDR3: TGTGCCAGTAGTAAGTCTAACTACGAGCAGTACTTC. Residues: CASSKSNYEQYF.

The chain joins TRBV6-1 to TRBJ2-2, with TRBD1 matching over 8 bases. This CDR3 is built from 17 residues. V lost 6 bases, J lost 3 bases, and 12 bases stayed unmatched. The germline gives CDR1 MNHNS, CDR2 SASEGT. The CDR3 protein is CASRERQGARDTGELFF. The CDR3 region has the DNA TGTGCCAGCAGGGAACGCCAGGGGGCTAGGGACACCGGGGAGCTGTTTTTT.

The chain combines TRBV28 with TRBJ2-5; the match to TRBD2 covers 9 bases. Germline V gives CDR1 MDHEN, CDR2 SYDVKM. After removal of 2 bases from V and 4 bases from J, the junction contained 2 bases not matched to a gene. This CDR3 contains 14 residues. CDR3 region: CASSLAGGAETQYF. CDR3 coding DNA: TGTGCCAGCAGTTTAGCGGGAGGGGCAGAGACCCAGTACTTC.

V is TRBV10-3 and J is TRBJ1-5; D not certain. V dropped 0 bases and J dropped 6 bases, with 3 bases sitting between them. CDR1 and CDR2 from the germline V gene are ENHRY and SYGVKD. The CDR3 extends over 12 amino acids. The CDR3 sequence: CAISESAQPQHF. CDR3 DNA sequence: TGTGCCATCAGTGAGTCGGCTCAGCCCCAGCATTTT.

This chain connects TRBV28 to TRBJ1-6, with D perhaps TRBD1 (5 bases). CDR1 is MDHEN and CDR2 is SYDVKM in the germline V gene. Trimming took 8 bases from V and 9 from J, leaving 17 bases between them. The CDR3 is 14 amino acids. CDR3 protein: CASPGGGDGSPLHF. CDR3 nucleotides: TGTGCCAGCCCGGGTGGGGGGGATGGTTCACCCCTCCACTTT.

The chain couples TRBV5-8 to TRBJ2-3, with unresolved D. Germline V gene sequence: CDR1 SGHTS, CDR2 YDEGEE. The V gene lost 4 bases and the J gene lost 0 bases, with 9 bases spanning the gap. The CDR3 covers 14 residues. The CDR3 sequence is CASSRRGSTDTQYF. Written as DNA, the CDR3 is TGTGCCAGCAGCCGCCGAGGAAGCACAGATACGCAGTATTTT.

This chain's CDR3 is CASSLSRTPRGYGYTF. For the CDR3, the DNA is TGTGCCAGCAGTTTATCGAGGACTCCCCGCGGGTATGGCTACACCTTC. The V and J genes are TRBV28 and TRBJ1-2; D unresolved. Germline CDR1 is MDHEN and CDR2 is SYDVKM. Trimming took 1 base from V and 5 from J, leaving 17 bases between them. CDR3 length: 16 amino acids.

This clone was seen a handful of times. The chain uses TRBV6-5 and TRBJ1-5, with 7 bases aligning to TRBD1. The CDR3 has 15 residues. The ends lost 6 bases at V and 5 bases at J; junction bases unmatched: 10. Germline values: CDR1 MNHEY, CDR2 SVGAGI. CDR3 coding DNA: TGTGCCAGCAGCGGTCTTGGGACAGCGTATCAGCCCCAGCATTTT. Its protein is CASSGLGTAYQPQHF.

The genes are TRBV18 and TRBJ2-3; TRBD1 matches at 10 bases. Germline lookup yields CDR1 KGHSH and CDR2 LQKENI. The V segment lost 5 bases and the J segment 3 bases; nucleotides outside the gene matches: 11. The CDR3 runs to 17 residues. The CDR3 bases are TGTGCCAGCTCAAGGGACAGGGGCTTTCTTCAGACAGATACGCAGTATTTT. It is translated as CASSRDRGFLQTDTQYF.